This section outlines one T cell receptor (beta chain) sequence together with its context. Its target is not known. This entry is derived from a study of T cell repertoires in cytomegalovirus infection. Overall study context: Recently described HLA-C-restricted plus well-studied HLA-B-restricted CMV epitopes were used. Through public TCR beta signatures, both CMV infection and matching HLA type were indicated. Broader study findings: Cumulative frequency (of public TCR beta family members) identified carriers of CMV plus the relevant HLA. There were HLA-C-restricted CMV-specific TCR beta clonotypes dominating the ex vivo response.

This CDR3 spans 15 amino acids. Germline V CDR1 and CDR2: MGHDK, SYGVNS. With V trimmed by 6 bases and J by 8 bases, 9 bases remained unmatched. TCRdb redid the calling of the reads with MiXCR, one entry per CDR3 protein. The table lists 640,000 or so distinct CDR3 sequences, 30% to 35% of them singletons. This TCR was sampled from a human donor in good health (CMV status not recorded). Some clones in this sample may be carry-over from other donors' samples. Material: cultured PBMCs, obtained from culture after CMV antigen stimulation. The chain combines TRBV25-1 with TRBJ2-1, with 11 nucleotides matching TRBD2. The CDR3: CASSNLAGGGDEQFF. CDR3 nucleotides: TGTGCCAGCAGCAACCTAGCGGGGGGAGGCGATGAGCAGTTCTTC. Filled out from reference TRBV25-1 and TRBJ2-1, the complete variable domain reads EADIYQTPRYLVIGTGKKITLECSQTMGHDKMYWYQQDPGMELHLIHYSYGVNSTEKGDLSSESTVSRIRTEHFPLTLESARPSHTSQYLCASSNLAGGGDEQFFGPGTRLTVL.